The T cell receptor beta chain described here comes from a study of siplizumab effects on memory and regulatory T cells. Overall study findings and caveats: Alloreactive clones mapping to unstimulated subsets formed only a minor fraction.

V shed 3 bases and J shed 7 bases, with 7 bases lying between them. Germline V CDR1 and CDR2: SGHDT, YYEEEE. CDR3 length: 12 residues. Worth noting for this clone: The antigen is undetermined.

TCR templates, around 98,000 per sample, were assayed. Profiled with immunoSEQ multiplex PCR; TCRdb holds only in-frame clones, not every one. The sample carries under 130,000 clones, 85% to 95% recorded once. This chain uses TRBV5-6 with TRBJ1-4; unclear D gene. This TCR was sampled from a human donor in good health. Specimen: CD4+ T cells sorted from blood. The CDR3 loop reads CASSSNSEKLFF. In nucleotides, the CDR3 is TGTGCCAGCAGCTCGAACAGTGAAAAACTGTTTTTT.